The TCR beta chain described here comes from a study of response to subunit inactivated influenza vaccine (dated by TCRdb to between 2017 and 2018). Context from the whole study: The study used deep quantitative T cell receptor repertoire profiling to track responses to a trivalent subunit inactivated influenza vaccine.

In the case of this clonotype: Its antigen is currently not known. Per-base qualities were not stored, and no clone one base away is much larger.

Library creation used RT-PCR. The sequencing machine was an Illumina HiSeq 2500. TCRdb trimmed the raw reads at Q25, called clones with MiXCR and kept productive beta chains. Rows are unified per CDR3 protein, each entry keeping the most common DNA and genes. This sample gives approximately 200,000 distinct CDR3 sequences in total; around 14% of them show up just once. The biggest ten clones account for approximately 27% of the sample. From the cysteine up to the phenylalanine, the CDR3 has a length of 15 residues. The retained sequence is limited to the CDR3, 45 bases, with the frame set at the first base. In the germline V gene (reference sequence), CDR1 corresponds to LNHDA and CDR2 to SQIVND. V is reduced by 2 bases and J by 7 bases, leaving a spacing of 16 bases between them. The research as a whole found: According to the authors, only a limited number of new T cells may be recruited by each seasonal influenza vaccination.

The receptor was isolated from a man aged 45 to 65 who received an inactivated influenza vaccine. Donor details come from another sample of the same person, matched by shared clones. The source was CD8+ T cells sorted from PBMCs, collected 4 to 6 days after vaccination. Recombination joined TRBV19 with TRBJ2-3; the D gene remains uncertain. In nucleotide form, the sequence is TGTGCCAGTAGTATAAGGGCCATGGAGCGTCATACGCAGTATTTT. This gives the protein CASSIRAMERHTQYF.